Shown below are 22 T cell receptor beta chains from a single sample sequenced in a study of blood T cell repertoires in COVID-19. The method was immunoSEQ multiplex PCR; TCRdb's version includes in-frame clones alone and lacks a portion of them. Counted here are 170,000 or so clones, around nine tenths occurring once; the ten biggest clones make up under 0.7%. Sequencing used peripheral blood. Receptor source: a man between 60 and 75 years old with COVID-19, enrolled during active disease.

CDR3 sequence reads: CASSLDTANNSPLHF. CDR3 DNA sequence: TGCGCCAGCAGCTTGGATACCGCTAATAATTCACCCCTCCACTTT. The rearrangement joins TRBV5-1 to TRBJ1-6; D gene uncertain. V dropped 0 bases and J dropped 5 bases, with 9 bases sitting between them. This CDR3 comprises 15 residues. The V gene's germline CDR1 is SGHRS and CDR2 YFSETQ.

The chain has TRBV2 and TRBJ2-7, with 9 nucleotides matching TRBD1. This CDR3 comprises 15 residues. CDR1 is SNHLY and CDR2 is FYNNEI in the germline V gene. V lost 6 bases, J lost 5 bases, and 11 bases stayed unmatched. The CDR3 is CASSLPGQGVHEQYF. DNA of the CDR3: TGTGCCAGCAGCCTACCGGGACAGGGTGTTCACGAGCAGTACTTC.

In nucleotides, the CDR3 is TGTGCCAGCAGTACCCCAGACAGACGCGAGACCCAGTACTTC. Its translation: CASSTPDRRETQYF. V is TRBV28 and J is TRBJ2-5; TRBD1 is a possible D gene (5 bases). Trimming took 5 bases from V and 5 from J, leaving 15 bases between them. Germline CDR1 reads MDHEN; CDR2 reads SYDVKM. This CDR3 region has 14 residues. Complete variable domain (other parts from reference TRBV28 and TRBJ2-5): DVKVTQSSRYLVKRTGEKVFLECVQDMDHENMFWYRQDPGLGLRLIYFSYDVKMKEKGDIPEGYSVSREKKERFSLILESASTNQTSMYLCASSTPDRRETQYFGPGTRLLVL.

This sequence joins TRBV27 and TRBJ1-4; TRBD1 matches at 9 bases. The length of the CDR3 is 16 residues. Germline V gene lookup returns CDR1 MNHEY and CDR2 SMNVEV (reference sequence). J gave up 4 bases and V 6 bases, and 9 bases lay outside the gene matches. In nucleotides, the CDR3 is TGTGCCAGCAGGATAGCCGGGACAGGGAATAATGAAAAACTGTTTTTT. Its translation: CASRIAGTGNNEKLFF.

The J gene is TRBJ1-5, the V gene TRBV19; TRBD1 is a possible D gene (6 bases). Looked up from germline, CDR1 is LNHDA and CDR2 is SQIVND (reference sequence). This CDR3 region has 17 residues. V shed 5 bases and J shed 4 bases, with 21 bases lying between them. The CDR3 region is CASSSPRGSRGNQPQHF. CDR3 coding DNA: TGTGCCAGTAGTTCCCCTAGGGGGTCCCGAGGTAATCAGCCCCAGCATTTT.

This rearrangement joins TRBV3-1 (or the pseudogene TRBV3-2) to TRBJ1-2, with no clear D. Germline V gene sequence: CDR1 LGHDT, CDR2 YNNKEL (reference sequence). This CDR3 contains 12 residues. V dropped 3 bases and J dropped 7 bases, with 9 bases sitting between them. In DNA form, the CDR3 reads TGTGCCAGCAGCCATGGGCAACGTGGCTACACCTTC. It encodes CASSHGQRGYTF.

This clone was recorded a few times. This sequence joins TRBV7-2 and TRBJ2-7, with D unclear. Germline V gives CDR1 SGHTA, CDR2 FQGNSA. The V and J ends lost 2 bases and 0 bases respectively, with 8 bases between them. The CDR3 is 14 residues long. DNA of the CDR3: TGTGCCAGCAGCTTATCGGGTGGCTCCTACGAGCAGTACTTC. Translated: CASSLSGGSYEQYF.

This chain's CDR3 is CASSLTSGRATETQYF. CDR3 coding DNA: TGCGCCAGCAGCTTAACTAGCGGGAGGGCCACGGAGACCCAGTACTTC. This rearrangement joins TRBV5-1 to TRBJ2-5; 13 nucleotides agree with TRBD2. Trimming cost V 2 bases and J 5 bases; bases outside gene matches: 6. The germline V gene encodes CDR1 SGHRS and CDR2 YFSETQ. The length of the CDR3 is 16 residues.

V and J are TRBV11-3 and TRBJ2-7; 9 bases are a match to TRBD1. Trimming cost V 5 bases and J 0 bases; bases outside gene matches: 5. CDR1 is SGHNT, CDR2 YENEEA, per germline. The CDR3 contains 15 residues. The CDR3 sequence is CASSPKGQGSYEQYF. In nucleotides, the CDR3 is TGTGCCAGCAGCCCAAAGGGACAGGGCTCCTACGAGCAGTACTTC.

This chain uses TRBV7-8 with TRBJ1-1; TRBD1 might be the D (6 bases). Trimming removed 4 bases from V and 1 base from J, with 13 bases in between. The CDR3 contains 15 residues. CDR1 is SGHVS, CDR2 FQNEAQ, per germline. CDR3 nucleotides: TGTGCCAGCAGCTCCCACAGGGTGGGGAACACTGAAGCTTTCTTT. Translated, it gives CASSSHRVGNTEAFF.

The chain joins TRBV30 to TRBJ2-7; the D gene is possibly TRBD1 (7 bases). This CDR3 contains 16 residues. Per the germline V gene, CDR1 is GTSNPN and CDR2 is SVGIG (reference sequence). V lost 0 bases to trimming and J lost 3 bases, with 18 bases between them. Here the CDR3 DNA reads TGTGCCTGGAGTGTAAGCCCCGGAGGGGGCCTCTACGAGCAGTACTTC. Translating gives CAWSVSPGGGLYEQYF.

The chain recombines TRBV19 with TRBJ1-6, with D tentatively TRBD1 (5 bases). The CDR3 is made up of 13 amino acids. Trimming shortened V by 7 bases and J by 8 bases, and 12 bases separated the two germline ends. Germline CDR1 LNHDA, CDR2 SQIVND (reference sequence). CDR3 loop: CASTGGLYSPLHF. In DNA, the CDR3 is TGTGCCAGTACCGGGGGACTTTATTCACCCCTCCACTTT. Combining the CDR3 with reference TRBV19 and TRBJ1-6 gives the whole variable domain DGGITQSPKYLFRKEGQNVTLSCEQNLNHDAMYWYRQDPGQGLRLIYYSQIVNDFQKGDIAEGYSVSREKKESFPLTVTSAQKNPTAFYLCASTGGLYSPLHFGNGTRLTVT.

Points on this clone: The same CDR3 arises from other DNA sequences in this sample as well. This chain links TRBV5-1 with TRBJ1-6, with a weak D call TRBD1 (5 bases). The CDR3 runs 15 residues. Trimming left V 4 bases short and J 10 bases short, with 18 bases between. Germline-derived CDR1 and CDR2 are SGHRS and YFSETQ. CDR3 in amino acids: CASSLSGQGRSPLHF. The CDR3 region has the DNA TGCGCCAGCAGCCTAAGCGGGCAGGGCAGATCACCCCTCCACTTT.

This rearrangement joins TRBV7-2 to TRBJ2-7; D remains ambiguous. V was clipped by 3 bases and J by 2 bases, with 17 bases between them. The CDR3 spans 16 residues. Germline-derived CDR1 and CDR2 are SGHTA and FQGNSA. CDR3 sequence: CASSLFLASLAYEQYF. CDR3 sequence (DNA): TGTGCCAGCAGCTTGTTTCTGGCCTCCTTGGCCTACGAGCAGTACTTC.

The V call is TRBV12-3 or TRBV12-4, the J call TRBJ1-2; D is undetermined. This CDR3 has 13 residues. V was trimmed by 3 bases and J by 6 bases, leaving 11 bases between them. The CDR3 DNA reads TGTGCCAGCAGTTTTGGCGGGAGGGATGGCTACACCTTC. Translated, it gives CASSFGGRDGYTF.

The V call is TRBV16, the J call TRBJ2-6; no clear D. The germline V gene encodes CDR1 KGHSY and CDR2 FQNENV. The CDR3 is made up of 14 amino acids. V gave up 6 bases and J gave up 1 base, with 7 bases separating them. The CDR3 loop is CASSRVSGANVLTF. The CDR3 region has the DNA TGTGCCAGCAGTCGAGTGTCTGGGGCCAACGTCCTGACTTTC.

V gene TRBV11-3 combines with J gene TRBJ2-2, with 9 positions matching TRBD1. J was trimmed by 7 bases and V by 2 bases; bases with no gene match: 11. The CDR3 is 17 amino acids. Germline V CDR1 and CDR2: SGHNT, YENEEA. The CDR3 bases are TGTGCCAGCAGCTTATTGTGGGGACAGGGTCAGGACGGGGAGCTGTTTTTT. Its translation is CASSLLWGQGQDGELFF.

The CDR3 reads CASSPRADTQYF. In nucleotides, the CDR3 is TGTGCCAGCAGCCCTCGGGCAGATACGCAGTATTTT. The chain couples TRBV11-2 to TRBJ2-3, with D uncertain. CDR1 and CDR2 from the germline V gene are SGHAT and FQNNGV. Trimming took off 5 bases at V and 4 bases at J, with 7 bases between the two ends. This CDR3 spans 12 amino acids.

This chain uses TRBV9 with TRBJ2-5; 8 nucleotides align to TRBD1. Germline trimming cut 3 bases from V and 2 bases from J; bases unmatched to any gene: 3. Per germline, CDR1 SGDLS and CDR2 YYNGEE. This CDR3 spans 14 amino acids. This chain's CDR3 is CASSGRTGQETQYF. The CDR3 nucleotides are TGTGCCAGCAGCGGGAGGACAGGGCAAGAGACCCAGTACTTC.

The chain joins TRBV28 to TRBJ2-2; 8 nucleotides align to TRBD2. The CDR3 has 14 amino acids. Germline-derived CDR1 and CDR2 are MDHEN and SYDVKM. V shed 6 bases, J shed 6 bases, and the junction held 6 bases outside the gene matches. CDR3 protein: CASSHSGGAGELFF. CDR3 nucleotide sequence: TGTGCCAGCAGCCACTCGGGGGGGGCCGGGGAGCTGTTTTTT. Full variable domain (rest looked up from reference TRBV28 and TRBJ2-2): DVKVTQSSRYLVKRTGEKVFLECVQDMDHENMFWYRQDPGLGLRLIYFSYDVKMKEKGDIPEGYSVSREKKERFSLILESASTNQTSMYLCASSHSGGAGELFFGEGSRLTVL.

The genes are TRBV25-1 and TRBJ2-7; 9 positions match TRBD1. V was clipped by 4 bases and J by 1 base; unmatched bases: 5. Germline V gene sequence: CDR1 MGHDK, CDR2 SYGVNS. This CDR3 region has 15 residues. CDR3 nucleotide sequence: TGTGCCAGCAGTGTCGGGACAGGGTGGTCCTACGAGCAGTACTTC. Residues: CASSVGTGWSYEQYF.

V and J are TRBV7-2 and TRBJ1-1; D may be TRBD1 (6 bases). Trimming pared 5 bases from V and 5 bases from J, leaving 12 bases between. Germline V gives CDR1 SGHTA, CDR2 FQGNSA. This CDR3 has 13 amino acids. The CDR3 protein is CASSTGTRTEAFF. Here the CDR3 DNA reads TGTGCCAGCAGCACCGGGACAAGGACTGAAGCTTTCTTT.